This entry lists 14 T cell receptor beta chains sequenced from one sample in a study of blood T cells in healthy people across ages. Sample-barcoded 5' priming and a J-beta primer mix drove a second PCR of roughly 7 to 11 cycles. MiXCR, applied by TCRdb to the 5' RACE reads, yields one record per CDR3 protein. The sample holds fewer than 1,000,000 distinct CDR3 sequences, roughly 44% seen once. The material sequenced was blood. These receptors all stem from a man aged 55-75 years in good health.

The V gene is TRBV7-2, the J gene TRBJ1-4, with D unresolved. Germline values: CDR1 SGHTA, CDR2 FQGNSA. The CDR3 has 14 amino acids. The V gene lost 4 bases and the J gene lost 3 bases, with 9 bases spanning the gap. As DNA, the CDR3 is TGTACCAGCAGCTGGGGAAGTCCTAATGAAAAACTGTTTTTT. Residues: CTSSWGSPNEKLFF. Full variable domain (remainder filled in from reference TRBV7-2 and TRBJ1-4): GAGVSQSPSNKVTEKGKDVELRCDPISGHTALYWYRQSLGQGLEFLIYFQGNSAPDKSGLPSDRFSAERTGGSVSTLTIQRTQQEDSAVYLCTSSWGSPNEKLFFGSGTQLSVL.

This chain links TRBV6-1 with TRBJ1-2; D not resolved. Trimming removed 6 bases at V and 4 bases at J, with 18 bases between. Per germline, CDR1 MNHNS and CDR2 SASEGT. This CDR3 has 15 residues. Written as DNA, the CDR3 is TGTGCCAGCAGGTCCATGTCAAGCTGGTCCTATGGCTACACCTTC. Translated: CASRSMSSWSYGYTF.

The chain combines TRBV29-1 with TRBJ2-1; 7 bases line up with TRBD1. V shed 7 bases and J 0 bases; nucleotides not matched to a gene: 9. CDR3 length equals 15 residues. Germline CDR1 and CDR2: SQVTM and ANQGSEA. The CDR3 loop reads CSGTTGSSSYNEQFF. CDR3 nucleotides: TGCAGCGGCACGACAGGGTCTAGCTCCTACAATGAGCAGTTCTTC.

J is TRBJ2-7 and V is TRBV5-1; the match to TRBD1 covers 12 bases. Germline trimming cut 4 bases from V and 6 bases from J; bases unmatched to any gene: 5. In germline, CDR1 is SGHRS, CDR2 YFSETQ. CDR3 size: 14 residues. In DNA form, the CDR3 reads TGCGCCAGCAGCCGAGGGACAGGGGGCCTCGAGCAGTACTTC. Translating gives CASSRGTGGLEQYF.

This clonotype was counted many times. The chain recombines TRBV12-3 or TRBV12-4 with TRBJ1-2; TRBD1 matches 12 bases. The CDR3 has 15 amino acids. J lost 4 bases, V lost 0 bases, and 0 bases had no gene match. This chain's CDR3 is CASSLAGQGAYGYTF. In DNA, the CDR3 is TGTGCCAGCAGTTTAGCGGGACAGGGGGCCTATGGCTACACCTTC.

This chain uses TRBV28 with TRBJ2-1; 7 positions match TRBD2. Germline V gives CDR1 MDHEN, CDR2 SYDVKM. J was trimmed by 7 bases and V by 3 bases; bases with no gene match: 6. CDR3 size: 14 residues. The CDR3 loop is CASSFTSEGNEQFF. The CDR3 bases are TGTGCCAGCAGTTTCACTAGCGAGGGGAATGAGCAGTTCTTC.

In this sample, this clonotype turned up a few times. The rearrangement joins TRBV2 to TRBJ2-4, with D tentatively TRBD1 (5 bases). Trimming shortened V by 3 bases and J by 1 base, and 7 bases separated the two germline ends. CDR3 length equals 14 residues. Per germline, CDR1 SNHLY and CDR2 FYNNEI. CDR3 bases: TGTGCCAGCAGTGAGGCAGGGGCCAAAAACATTCAGTACTTC. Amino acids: CASSEAGAKNIQYF.

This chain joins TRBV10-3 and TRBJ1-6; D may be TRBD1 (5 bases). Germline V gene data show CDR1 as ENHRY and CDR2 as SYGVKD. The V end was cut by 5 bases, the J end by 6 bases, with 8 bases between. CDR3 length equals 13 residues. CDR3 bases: TGTGCCATCAGTTGGGACGTTAATTCACCCCTCCACTTT. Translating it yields CAISWDVNSPLHF.

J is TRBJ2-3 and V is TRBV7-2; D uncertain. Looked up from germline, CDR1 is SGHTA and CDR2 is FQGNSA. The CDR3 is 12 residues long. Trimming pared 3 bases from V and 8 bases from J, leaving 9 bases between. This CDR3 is CASSFLGGTQYF. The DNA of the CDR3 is TGTGCCAGCAGCTTTCTTGGCGGTACGCAGTATTTT.

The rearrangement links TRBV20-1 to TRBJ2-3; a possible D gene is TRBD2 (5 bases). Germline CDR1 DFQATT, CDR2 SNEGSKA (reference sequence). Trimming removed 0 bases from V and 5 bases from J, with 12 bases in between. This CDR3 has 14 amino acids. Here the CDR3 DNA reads TGCAGTGCTAGAGATCAGCTCCGGGAAGATACGCAGTATTTT. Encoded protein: CSARDQLREDTQYF.

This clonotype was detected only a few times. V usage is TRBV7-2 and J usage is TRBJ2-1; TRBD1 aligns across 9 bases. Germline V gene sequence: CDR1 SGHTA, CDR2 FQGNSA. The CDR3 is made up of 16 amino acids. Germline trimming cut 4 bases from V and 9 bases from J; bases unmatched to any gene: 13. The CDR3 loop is CASSSKGDRQGGEQFF. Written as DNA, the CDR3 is TGTGCCAGCAGCTCAAAGGGCGATCGACAGGGGGGTGAGCAGTTCTTC.

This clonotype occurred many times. CDR3 amino acids: CAISESDIYSGQYF. DNA for the CDR3: TGTGCCATCAGTGAGTCGGACATCTACAGTGGGCAGTACTTC. The chain carries TRBV10-3 and TRBJ2-7; a weak D match, TRBD1 (5 bases). The V end was cut by 0 bases, the J end by 9 bases, with 15 bases between. The CDR3 sequence is 14 residues long. Germline values: CDR1 ENHRY, CDR2 SYGVKD.

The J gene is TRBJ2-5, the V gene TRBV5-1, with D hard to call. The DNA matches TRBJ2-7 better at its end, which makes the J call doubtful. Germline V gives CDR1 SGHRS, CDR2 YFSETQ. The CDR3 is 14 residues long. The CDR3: CASSFTADSYEQYF. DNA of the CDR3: TGCGCCAGCAGCTTTACAGCCGACTCCTACGAGCAGTACTTC.

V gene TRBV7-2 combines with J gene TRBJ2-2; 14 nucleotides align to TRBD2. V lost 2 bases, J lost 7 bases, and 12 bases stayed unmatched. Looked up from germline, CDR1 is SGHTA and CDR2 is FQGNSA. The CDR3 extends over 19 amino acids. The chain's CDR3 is CASSLPPAGTSGGGGELFF. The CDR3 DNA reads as TGTGCCAGCAGCTTACCCCCAGCCGGGACTAGCGGGGGAGGCGGGGAGCTGTTTTTT.